Presented here are 10 T cell receptor beta chains from one specimen sequenced in a study of early T cells in non-severe SARS-CoV-2 infection. TCRdb reprocessed the 5' RACE reads via MiXCR and lists one record per CDR3 protein. The sample holds tens of thousands of distinct CDR3 sequences, over 9.5% seen once. The sequencing input was whole blood. Every receptor here comes from an adult who was a healthcare worker with PCR-confirmed SARS-CoV-2 infection or an uninfected control (not recorded which).

The table lists this clonotype with many counts. The chain combines TRBV7-6 with TRBJ2-1, with 9 bases that match TRBD1. Germline V CDR1 and CDR2: SGHVS, FNYEAQ. The V segment lost 0 bases and the J segment 7 bases; nucleotides outside the gene matches: 7. The CDR3 sequence is 16 residues long. DNA of the CDR3: TGTGCCAGCAGCTTAGCTCAAGGACAGGGGTGGAATGAGCAGTTCTTC. It encodes CASSLAQGQGWNEQFF.

This clonotype came up many times. V is TRBV6-1 and J is TRBJ1-2, with D perhaps matching TRBD1 (6 bases). Germline V gene data show CDR1 as MNHNS and CDR2 as SASEGT. The CDR3 runs 14 residues. The V and J ends lost 2 bases and 8 bases respectively, with 15 bases between them. CDR3 sequence reads: CASSESLGARGYTF. The CDR3 region has the DNA TGTGCCAGCAGTGAATCTCTGGGGGCGCGAGGCTACACCTTC.

This clonotype appeared many times. V usage is TRBV6-1 and J usage is TRBJ1-3, with D possibly matching TRBD1 (5 bases). Looked up from germline, CDR1 is MNHNS and CDR2 is SASEGT. CDR3 length: 13 amino acids. The ends were cut back, 5 bases at V and 7 bases at J, with 12 bases in the middle. CDR3 DNA: TGTGCCAGCAGTCTCAGGGAACGTAACACCATATATTTT. Translated: CASSLRERNTIYF.

This clonotype was detected only once. The rearrangement links TRBV6-5 to TRBJ2-1; D ambiguous. This CDR3 has 15 amino acids. V was clipped by 4 bases and J by 3 bases, with 13 bases between them. Germline V gives CDR1 MNHEY, CDR2 SVGAGI. The CDR3 region has the DNA TGTGCCAGCAGTTCACCGGCAGAGGACTACAATGAGCAGTTCTTC. Amino acid sequence: CASSSPAEDYNEQFF.

This clonotype was seen repeatedly, ten times or more. This chain joins TRBV19 and TRBJ2-1; D gene unclear. Trimming shortened V by 3 bases and J by 7 bases, and 13 bases separated the two germline ends. Germline CDR1 is LNHDA and CDR2 is SQIVND (reference sequence). The length of the CDR3 is 14 residues. DNA of the CDR3: TGTGCCAGTAGTATGACGTCGGCGAGTAATGAGCAGTTCTTC. Its protein product is CASSMTSASNEQFF.

This clonotype occurred many times. The chain is built from TRBV5-5 and TRBJ2-3, with 10 bases that match TRBD1. The CDR3 has 16 residues. Germline CDR1 reads SGHKS; CDR2 reads YYEKEE (reference sequence). J lost 0 bases, V lost 2 bases, and 3 bases had no gene match. DNA of the CDR3: TGTGCCAGCAGCTTCCTGGACAGGGGGAGCACAGATACGCAGTATTTT. This translates into CASSFLDRGSTDTQYF.

In its sample, this clonotype was seen many times. The chain carries TRBV6-4 and TRBJ2-1; 11 bases match TRBD2. Germline CDR1 and CDR2: MRHNA and SNTAGT. The CDR3 runs 14 residues. V trimming: 4 bases; J trimming: 9 bases; junction bases outside the gene matches: 5. The CDR3 here is CASSVLAGDGEQFF. In DNA, the CDR3 is TGTGCCAGCAGTGTACTAGCGGGGGACGGTGAGCAGTTCTTC.

This clonotype was counted ten times or more. The gene calls are TRBV21-1 and TRBJ2-1; the D call in the table, TRBD1, was not verified against the DNA. TRBV21-1 has pseudogene status. The CDR3 runs 18 residues. The CDR3: CASSKYSSRGSGYNEQFF. In DNA, the CDR3 is TGTGCCAGCAGCAAATATTCGTCGAGGGGATCGGGCTACAATGAGCAGTTCTTC.

This chain links TRBV3-1 with TRBJ2-1, with 13 bases lining up with TRBD2. Germline V lookup: CDR1 LGHDT, CDR2 YNNKEL (reference sequence). V shed 5 bases and J 7 bases; nucleotides not matched to a gene: 8. This CDR3 is 16 amino acids long. The CDR3 is CASSFGLAGVSNEQFF. The CDR3 DNA reads as TGTGCCAGCAGCTTTGGACTAGCGGGAGTTAGTAATGAGCAGTTCTTC.

This chain uses TRBV5-6 with TRBJ1-6; the D gene is possibly TRBD1 (5 bases). CDR1 and CDR2 from the germline V gene are SGHDT and YYEEEE. CDR3 length: 12 residues. Trimming cost V 3 bases and J 7 bases, with 5 bases left between them. The CDR3 nucleotides are TGTGCCAGCAGCTGGGGGAATTCACCCCTCCACTTT. Residues: CASSWGNSPLHF.